The T cell receptor beta chain under discussion was sequenced for a study of T cells expressing NK-cell markers. Whole-study context: Among the eight sequenced donors, seven tested HCMV-seropositive and one tested seronegative.

This CDR3 is built from 17 residues. CDR1 and CDR2 from the germline V gene are SGHTA and FQGNSA. Study-level findings and limits: CD8+ T cells in over five donors included dominant NKG2C+ clonotypes at about 1.0-7.5%.

About this clonotype itself: Its target is unknown.

TCRdb reprocessed the 5' RACE reads and reports one entry per CDR3 protein, with no DNA. The sample data list 200,000 to 300,000 distinct CDR3 sequences. The chain is built from TRBV7-2 and TRBJ2-1; there is no DNA to check the TCRdb D call of TRBD2. The sample comprised blood T cells: a sorted CD56 or NKG2C T cell subset, CD4+ or CD8+ T cells, or bulk PBMC T cells (not recorded which). The TCR sequence derives from a man younger than 35 in good health. Here the CDR3 reads CASSLVSGLSSYNEQFF.